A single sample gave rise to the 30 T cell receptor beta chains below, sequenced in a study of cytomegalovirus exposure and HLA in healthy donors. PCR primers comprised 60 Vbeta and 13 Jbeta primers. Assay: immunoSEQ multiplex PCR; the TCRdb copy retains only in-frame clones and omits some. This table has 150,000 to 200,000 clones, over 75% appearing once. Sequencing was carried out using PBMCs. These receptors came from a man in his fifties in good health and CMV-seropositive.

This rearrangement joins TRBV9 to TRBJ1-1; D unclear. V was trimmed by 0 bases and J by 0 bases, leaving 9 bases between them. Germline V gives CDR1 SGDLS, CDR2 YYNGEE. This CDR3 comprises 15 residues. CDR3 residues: CASSVDGGLNTEAFF. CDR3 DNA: TGTGCCAGCAGCGTAGATGGCGGATTGAACACTGAAGCTTTCTTT.

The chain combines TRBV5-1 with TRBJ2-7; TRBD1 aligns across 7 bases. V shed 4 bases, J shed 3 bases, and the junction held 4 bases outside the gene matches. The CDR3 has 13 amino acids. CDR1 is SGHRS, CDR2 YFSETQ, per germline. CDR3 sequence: CASSPRDSYEQYF. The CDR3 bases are TGCGCCAGCAGCCCGAGGGACAGCTACGAGCAGTACTTC. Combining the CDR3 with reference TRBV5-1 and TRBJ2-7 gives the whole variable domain KAGVTQTPRYLIKTRGQQVTLSCSPISGHRSVSWYQQTPGQGLQFLFEYFSETQRNKGNFPGRFSGRQFSNSRSEMNVSTLELGDSALYLCASSPRDSYEQYFGPGTRLTVT.

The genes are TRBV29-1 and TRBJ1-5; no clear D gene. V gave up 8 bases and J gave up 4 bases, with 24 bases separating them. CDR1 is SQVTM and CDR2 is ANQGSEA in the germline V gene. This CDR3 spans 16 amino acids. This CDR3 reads CSPQCPRRGCNQPQHF. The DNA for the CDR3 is TGCAGCCCTCAATGCCCACGTCGGGGTTGTAATCAGCCCCAGCATTTT.

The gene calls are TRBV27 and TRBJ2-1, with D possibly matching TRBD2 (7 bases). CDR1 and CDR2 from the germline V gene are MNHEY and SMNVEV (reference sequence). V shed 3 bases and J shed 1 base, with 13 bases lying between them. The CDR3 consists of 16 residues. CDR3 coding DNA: TGTGCCAGCAGTTTTATAGGGGGGGCTTCCTACAATGAGCAGTTCTTC. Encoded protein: CASSFIGGASYNEQFF.

In DNA, the CDR3 is TGCGCCAGCAGCCTCAGGGGGCTTGTTTCCTACGAGCAGTACTTC. This encodes CASSLRGLVSYEQYF. The chain has TRBV5-1 and TRBJ2-7; 8 positions match TRBD1. The CDR3 covers 15 residues. V lost 4 bases and J lost 1; bases outside the gene matches: 7. Germline V lookup: CDR1 SGHRS, CDR2 YFSETQ.

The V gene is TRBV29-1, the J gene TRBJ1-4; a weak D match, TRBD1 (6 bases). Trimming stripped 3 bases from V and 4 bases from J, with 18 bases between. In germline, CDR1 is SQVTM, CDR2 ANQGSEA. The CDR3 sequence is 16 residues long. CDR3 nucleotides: TGCAGCGTTGAGCCCCTTGACAGGAAGATTAATGAAAAACTGTTTTTT. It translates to CSVEPLDRKINEKLFF.

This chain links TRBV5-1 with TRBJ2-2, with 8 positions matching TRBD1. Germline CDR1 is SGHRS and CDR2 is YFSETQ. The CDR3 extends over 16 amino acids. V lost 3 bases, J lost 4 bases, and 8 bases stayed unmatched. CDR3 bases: TGCGCCAGCAGCTCTAATCAGGGGGCCAGCACCGGGGAGCTGTTTTTT. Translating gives CASSSNQGASTGELFF.

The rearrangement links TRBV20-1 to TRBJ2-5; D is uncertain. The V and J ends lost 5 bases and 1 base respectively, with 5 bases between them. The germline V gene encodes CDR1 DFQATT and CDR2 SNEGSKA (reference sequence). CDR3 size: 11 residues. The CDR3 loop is CSAPGQETQYF. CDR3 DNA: TGCAGTGCTCCCGGCCAAGAGACCCAGTACTTC.

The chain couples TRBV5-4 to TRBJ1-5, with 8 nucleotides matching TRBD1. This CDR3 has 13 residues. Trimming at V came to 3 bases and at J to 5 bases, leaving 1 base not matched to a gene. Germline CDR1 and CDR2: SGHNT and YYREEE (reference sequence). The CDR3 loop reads CASSWGQDQPQHF. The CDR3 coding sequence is TGTGCCAGCAGCTGGGGACAGGATCAGCCCCAGCATTTT.

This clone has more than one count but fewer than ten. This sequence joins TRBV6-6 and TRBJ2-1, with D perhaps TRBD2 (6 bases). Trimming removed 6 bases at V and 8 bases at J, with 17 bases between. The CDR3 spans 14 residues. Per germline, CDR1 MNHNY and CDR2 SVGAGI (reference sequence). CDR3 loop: CASRSELAAYEQFF. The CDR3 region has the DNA TGTGCCAGCAGAAGCGAACTAGCTGCGTATGAGCAGTTCTTC.

CDR3 residues: CASSANYEQYF. Written as DNA, the CDR3 is TGTGCCAGCAGTGCAAACTACGAGCAGTACTTC. J is TRBJ2-7 and V is TRBV2; no firm D call. The CDR3 is 11 residues long. Germline CDR1 is SNHLY and CDR2 is FYNNEI. Trimming took off 4 bases at V and 3 bases at J, with 4 bases between the two ends.

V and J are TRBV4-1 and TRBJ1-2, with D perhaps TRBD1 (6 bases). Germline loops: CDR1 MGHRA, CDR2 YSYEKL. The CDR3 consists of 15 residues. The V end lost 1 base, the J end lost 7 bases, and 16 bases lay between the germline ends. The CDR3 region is CASSQGGGRGAGYTF. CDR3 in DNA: TGCGCCAGCAGCCAAGGGGGGGGCAGGGGAGCTGGCTACACCTTC.

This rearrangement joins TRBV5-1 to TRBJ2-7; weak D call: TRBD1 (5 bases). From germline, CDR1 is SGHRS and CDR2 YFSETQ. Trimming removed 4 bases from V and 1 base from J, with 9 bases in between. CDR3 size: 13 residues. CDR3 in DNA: TGCGCCAGCAGCGTAGCAGGGTCCTACGAGCAGTACTTC. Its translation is CASSVAGSYEQYF.

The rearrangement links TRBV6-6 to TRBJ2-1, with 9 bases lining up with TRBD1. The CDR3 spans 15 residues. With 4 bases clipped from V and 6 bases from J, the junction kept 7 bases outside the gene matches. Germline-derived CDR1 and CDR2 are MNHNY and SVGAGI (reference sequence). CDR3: CASSSAGTGTNEQFF. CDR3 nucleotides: TGTGCCAGCAGTTCCGCTGGGACAGGGACCAATGAGCAGTTCTTC.

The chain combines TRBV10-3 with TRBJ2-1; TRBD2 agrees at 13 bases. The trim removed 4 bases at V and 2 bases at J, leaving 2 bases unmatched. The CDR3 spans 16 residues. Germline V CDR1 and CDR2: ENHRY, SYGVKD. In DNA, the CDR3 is TGTGCCATCAGTGTGACTAGCGGGAGGCCCTACAATGAGCAGTTCTTC. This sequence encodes CAISVTSGRPYNEQFF.

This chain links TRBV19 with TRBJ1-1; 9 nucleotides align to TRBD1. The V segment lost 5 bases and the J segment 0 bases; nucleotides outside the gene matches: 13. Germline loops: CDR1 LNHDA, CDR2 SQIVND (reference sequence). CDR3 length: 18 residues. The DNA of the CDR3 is TGTGCCAGTAGTTTCAGAGGGACAGGGAAGTCTATGAACACTGAAGCTTTCTTT. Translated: CASSFRGTGKSMNTEAFF.

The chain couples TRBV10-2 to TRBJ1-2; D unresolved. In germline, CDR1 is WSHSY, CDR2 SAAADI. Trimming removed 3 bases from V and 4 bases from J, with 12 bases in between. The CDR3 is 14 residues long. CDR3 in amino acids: CASSDDGRGYGYTF. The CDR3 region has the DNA TGCGCCAGCAGTGATGACGGCCGGGGCTATGGCTACACCTTC.

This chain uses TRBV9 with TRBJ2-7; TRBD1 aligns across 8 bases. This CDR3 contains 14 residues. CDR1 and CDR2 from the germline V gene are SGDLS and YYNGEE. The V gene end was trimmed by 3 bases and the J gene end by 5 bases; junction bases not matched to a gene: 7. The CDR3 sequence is CASSADRGNNEQYF. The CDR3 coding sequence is TGTGCCAGCAGCGCCGACAGGGGTAATAACGAGCAGTACTTC.

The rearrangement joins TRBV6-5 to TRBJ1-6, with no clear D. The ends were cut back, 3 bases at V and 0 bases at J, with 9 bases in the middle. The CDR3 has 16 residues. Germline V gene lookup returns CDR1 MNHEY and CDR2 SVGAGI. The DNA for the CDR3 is TGTGCCAGCAGTTATACGCGTAACTCCTATAATTCACCCCTCCACTTT. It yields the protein CASSYTRNSYNSPLHF.

CDR3 nucleotide sequence: TGTGCTGGGGGGAGCAAGTCTGGAAACACCATATATTTT. Protein sequence: CAGGSKSGNTIYF. This chain joins TRBV13 and TRBJ1-3; D possibly corresponds to TRBD1 (5 bases). The germline CDR1 and CDR2 sequences are PRHDT and FYEKMQ (reference sequence). The CDR3 has 13 amino acids.

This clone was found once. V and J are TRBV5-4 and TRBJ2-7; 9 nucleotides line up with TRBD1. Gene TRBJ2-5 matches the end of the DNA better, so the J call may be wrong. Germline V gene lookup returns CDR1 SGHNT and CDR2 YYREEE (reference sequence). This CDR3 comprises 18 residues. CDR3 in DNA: TGTGCCAGCAGCAGACCGGGACAGGGTCGGTCTGGGGCAGAGACCCAGTACTTC. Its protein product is CASSRPGQGRSGAETQYF.

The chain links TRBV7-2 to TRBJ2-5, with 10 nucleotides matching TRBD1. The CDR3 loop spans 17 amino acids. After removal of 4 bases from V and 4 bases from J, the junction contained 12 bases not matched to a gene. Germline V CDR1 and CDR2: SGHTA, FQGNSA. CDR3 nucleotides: TGTGCCAGCAGCTCATTCGGGACAGGGGTACTCCGAGAGACCCAGTACTTC. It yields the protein CASSSFGTGVLRETQYF. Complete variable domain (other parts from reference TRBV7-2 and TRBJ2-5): GAGVSQSPSNKVTEKGKDVELRCDPISGHTALYWYRQSLGQGLEFLIYFQGNSAPDKSGLPSDRFSAERTGGSVSTLTIQRTQQEDSAVYLCASSSFGTGVLRETQYFGPGTRLLVL.

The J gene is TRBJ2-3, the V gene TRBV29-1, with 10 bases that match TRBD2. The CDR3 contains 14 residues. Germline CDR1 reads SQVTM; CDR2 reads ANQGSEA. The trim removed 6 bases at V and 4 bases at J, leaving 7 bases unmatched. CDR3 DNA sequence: TGCAGCGTGTTGCCGGGACTAGCGCCAGATACGCAGTATTTT. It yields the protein CSVLPGLAPDTQYF.

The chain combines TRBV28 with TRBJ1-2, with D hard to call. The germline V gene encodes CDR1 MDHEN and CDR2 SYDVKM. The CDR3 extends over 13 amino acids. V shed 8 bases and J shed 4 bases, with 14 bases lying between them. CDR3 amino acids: CASRRSGSYGYTF. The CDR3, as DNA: TGTGCCAGCCGCCGTAGTGGTTCCTATGGCTACACCTTC.

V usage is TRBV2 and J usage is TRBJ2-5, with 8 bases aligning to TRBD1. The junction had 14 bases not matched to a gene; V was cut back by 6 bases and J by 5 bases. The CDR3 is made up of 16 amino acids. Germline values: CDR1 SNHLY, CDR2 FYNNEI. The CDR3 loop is CASREPGQEYLETQYF. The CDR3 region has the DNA TGTGCCAGCAGGGAGCCGGGACAGGAGTATTTGGAGACCCAGTACTTC.

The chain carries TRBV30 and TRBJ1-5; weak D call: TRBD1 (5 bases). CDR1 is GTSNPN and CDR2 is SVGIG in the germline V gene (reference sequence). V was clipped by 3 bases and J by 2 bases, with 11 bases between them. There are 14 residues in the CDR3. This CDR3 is CAWSRQIGNQPQHF. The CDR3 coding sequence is TGTGCCTGGAGCAGACAGATAGGCAATCAGCCCCAGCATTTT.

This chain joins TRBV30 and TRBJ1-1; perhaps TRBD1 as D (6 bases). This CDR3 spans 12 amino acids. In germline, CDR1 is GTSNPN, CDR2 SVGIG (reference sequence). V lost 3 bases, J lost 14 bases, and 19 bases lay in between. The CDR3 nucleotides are TGTGCCTGGAGGGAGGGGACTAGGGGGGGGTTCTTT. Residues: CAWREGTRGGFF.

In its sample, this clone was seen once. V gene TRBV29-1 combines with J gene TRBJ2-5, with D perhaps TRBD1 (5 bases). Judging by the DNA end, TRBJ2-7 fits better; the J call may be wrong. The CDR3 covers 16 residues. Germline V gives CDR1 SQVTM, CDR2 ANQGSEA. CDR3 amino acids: CSVAVPRVKGSYEQYF. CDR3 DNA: TGCAGCGTCGCTGTTCCCAGGGTGAAAGGGTCCTACGAGCAGTACTTC.

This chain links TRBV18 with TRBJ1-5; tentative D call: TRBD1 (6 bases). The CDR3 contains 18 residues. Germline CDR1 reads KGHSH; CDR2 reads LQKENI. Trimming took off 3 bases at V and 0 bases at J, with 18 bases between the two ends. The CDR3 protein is CASSPGGRRIVSNQPQHF. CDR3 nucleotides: TGTGCCAGCTCACCGGGGGGGCGAAGGATAGTTAGCAATCAGCCCCAGCATTTT.

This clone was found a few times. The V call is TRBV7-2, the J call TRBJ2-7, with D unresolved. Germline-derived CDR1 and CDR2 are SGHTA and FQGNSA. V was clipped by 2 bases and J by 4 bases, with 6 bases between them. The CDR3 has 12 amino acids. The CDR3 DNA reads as TGTGCCAGCAGCTTAACAGTTTACGAGCAGTACTTC. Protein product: CASSLTVYEQYF.